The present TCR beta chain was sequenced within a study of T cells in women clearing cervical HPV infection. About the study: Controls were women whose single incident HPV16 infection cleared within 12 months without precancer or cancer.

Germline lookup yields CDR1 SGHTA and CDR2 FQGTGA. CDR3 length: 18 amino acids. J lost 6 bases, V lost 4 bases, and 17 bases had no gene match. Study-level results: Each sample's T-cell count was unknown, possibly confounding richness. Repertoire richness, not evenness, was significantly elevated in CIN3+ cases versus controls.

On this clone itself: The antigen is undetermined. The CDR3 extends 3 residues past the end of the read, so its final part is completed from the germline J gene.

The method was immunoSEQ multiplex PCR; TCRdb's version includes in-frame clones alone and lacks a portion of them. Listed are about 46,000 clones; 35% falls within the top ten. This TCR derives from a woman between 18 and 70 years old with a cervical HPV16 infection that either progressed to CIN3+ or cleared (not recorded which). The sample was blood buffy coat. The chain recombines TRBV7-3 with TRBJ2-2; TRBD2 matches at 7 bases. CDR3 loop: CASSSNPGLTGGAGELFF. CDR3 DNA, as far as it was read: TGTGCCAGCAGCTCCAACCCCGGGCTAACGGGGGGAGCCGGGGAG.